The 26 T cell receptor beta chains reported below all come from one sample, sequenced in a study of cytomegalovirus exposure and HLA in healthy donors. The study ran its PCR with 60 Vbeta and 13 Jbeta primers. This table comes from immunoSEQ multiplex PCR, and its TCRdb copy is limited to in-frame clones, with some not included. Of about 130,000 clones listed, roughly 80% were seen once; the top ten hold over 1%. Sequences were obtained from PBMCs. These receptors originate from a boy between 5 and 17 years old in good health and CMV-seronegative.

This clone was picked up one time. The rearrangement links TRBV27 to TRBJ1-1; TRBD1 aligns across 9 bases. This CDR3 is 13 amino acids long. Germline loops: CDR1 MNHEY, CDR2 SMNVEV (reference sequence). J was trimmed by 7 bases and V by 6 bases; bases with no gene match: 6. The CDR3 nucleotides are TGTGCCAGCAGACAACAGGGGGCGGTTGAAGCTTTCTTT. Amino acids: CASRQQGAVEAFF.

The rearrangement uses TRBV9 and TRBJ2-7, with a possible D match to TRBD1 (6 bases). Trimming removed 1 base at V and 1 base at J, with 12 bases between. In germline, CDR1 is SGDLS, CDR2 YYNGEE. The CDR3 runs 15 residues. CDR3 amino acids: CASSVLTGPSYEQYF. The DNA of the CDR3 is TGTGCCAGCAGCGTATTGACAGGACCTTCCTACGAGCAGTACTTC.

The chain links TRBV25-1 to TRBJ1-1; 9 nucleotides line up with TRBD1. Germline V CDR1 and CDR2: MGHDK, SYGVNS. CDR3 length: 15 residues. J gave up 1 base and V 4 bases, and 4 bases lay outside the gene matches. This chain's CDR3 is CASSVWDRENTEAFF. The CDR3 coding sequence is TGTGCCAGCAGTGTATGGGACAGGGAGAACACTGAAGCTTTCTTT.

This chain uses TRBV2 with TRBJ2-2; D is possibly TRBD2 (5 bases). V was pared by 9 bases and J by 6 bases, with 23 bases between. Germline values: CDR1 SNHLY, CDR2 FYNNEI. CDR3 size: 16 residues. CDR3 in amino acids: CASIGSEGAASGELFF. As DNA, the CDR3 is TGTGCCAGTATTGGAAGTGAGGGAGCGGCATCCGGGGAGCTGTTTTTT.

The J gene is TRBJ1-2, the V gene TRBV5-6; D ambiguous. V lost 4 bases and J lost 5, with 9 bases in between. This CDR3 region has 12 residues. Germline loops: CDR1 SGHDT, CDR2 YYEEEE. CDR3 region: CASSREIYGYTF. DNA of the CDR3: TGTGCCAGCAGCCGGGAGATTTATGGCTACACCTTC.

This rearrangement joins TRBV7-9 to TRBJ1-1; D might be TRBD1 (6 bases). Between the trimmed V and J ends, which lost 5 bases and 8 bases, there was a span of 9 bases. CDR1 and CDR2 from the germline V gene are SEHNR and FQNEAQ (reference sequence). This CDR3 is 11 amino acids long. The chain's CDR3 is CASSPGTEAFF. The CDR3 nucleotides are TGTGCCAGCAGCCCCGGGACAGAAGCTTTCTTT.

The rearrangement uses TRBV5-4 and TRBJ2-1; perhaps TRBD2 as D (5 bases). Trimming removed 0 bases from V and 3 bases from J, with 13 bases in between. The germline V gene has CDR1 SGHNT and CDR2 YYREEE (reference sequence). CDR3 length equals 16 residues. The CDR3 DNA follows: TGTGCCAGCAGCTTGGATCCGGGGATAGTCTACAATGAGCAGTTCTTC. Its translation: CASSLDPGIVYNEQFF. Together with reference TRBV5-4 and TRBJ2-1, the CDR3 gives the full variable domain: ETGVTQSPTHLIKTRGQQVTLRCSSQSGHNTVSWYQQALGQGPQFIFQYYREEENGRGNFPPRFSGLQFPNYSSELNVNALELDDSALYLCASSLDPGIVYNEQFFGPGTRLTVL.

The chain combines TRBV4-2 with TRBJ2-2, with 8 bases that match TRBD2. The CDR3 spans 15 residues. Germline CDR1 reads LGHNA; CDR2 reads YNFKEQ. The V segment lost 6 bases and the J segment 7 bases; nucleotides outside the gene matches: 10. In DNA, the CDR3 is TGTGCCAGCAGTGGGGGGGTAGCGGGACTCGGGGAGCTGTTTTTT. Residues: CASSGGVAGLGELFF.

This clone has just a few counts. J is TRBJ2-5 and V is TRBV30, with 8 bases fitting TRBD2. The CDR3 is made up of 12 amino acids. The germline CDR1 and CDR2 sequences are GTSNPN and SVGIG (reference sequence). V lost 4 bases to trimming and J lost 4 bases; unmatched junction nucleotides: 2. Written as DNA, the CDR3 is TGTGCCTGGAATAGCGGGATAGAGACCCAGTACTTC. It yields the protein CAWNSGIETQYF.

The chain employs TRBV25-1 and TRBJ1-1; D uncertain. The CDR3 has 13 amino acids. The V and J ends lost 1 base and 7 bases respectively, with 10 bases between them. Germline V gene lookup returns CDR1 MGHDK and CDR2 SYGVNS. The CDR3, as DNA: TGTGCCAGCAGTGAATCCGGGTCCAGTGAAGCTTTCTTT. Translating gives CASSESGSSEAFF. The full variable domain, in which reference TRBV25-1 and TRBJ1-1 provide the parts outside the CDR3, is EADIYQTPRYLVIGTGKKITLECSQTMGHDKMYWYQQDPGMELHLIHYSYGVNSTEKGDLSSESTVSRIRTEHFPLTLESARPSHTSQYLCASSESGSSEAFFGQGTRLTVV.

Here the CDR3 DNA reads TGTGCCAGCAGTACCCCCACTAGCGGGAGGGACGAGCAGTACTTC. Translating it yields CASSTPTSGRDEQYF. This sequence joins TRBV6-6 and TRBJ2-7; 13 bases fit TRBD2. V shed 5 bases, J shed 5 bases, and the junction held 6 bases outside the gene matches. Germline CDR1 reads MNHNY; CDR2 reads SVGAGI (reference sequence). The CDR3 spans 15 residues.

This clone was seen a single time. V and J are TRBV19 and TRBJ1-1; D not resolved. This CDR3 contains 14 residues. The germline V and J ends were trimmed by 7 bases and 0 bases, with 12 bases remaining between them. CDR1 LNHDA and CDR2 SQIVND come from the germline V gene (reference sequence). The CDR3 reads CASTQDILNTEAFF. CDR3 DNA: TGTGCCAGTACCCAAGACATTTTGAACACTGAAGCTTTCTTT.

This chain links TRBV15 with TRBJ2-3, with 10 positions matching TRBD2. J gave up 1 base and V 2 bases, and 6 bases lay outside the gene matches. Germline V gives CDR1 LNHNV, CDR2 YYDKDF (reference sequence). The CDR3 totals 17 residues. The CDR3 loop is CATSRPPGTSGTDTQYF. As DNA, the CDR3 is TGTGCCACCAGCAGACCACCCGGGACTAGCGGCACAGATACGCAGTATTTT.

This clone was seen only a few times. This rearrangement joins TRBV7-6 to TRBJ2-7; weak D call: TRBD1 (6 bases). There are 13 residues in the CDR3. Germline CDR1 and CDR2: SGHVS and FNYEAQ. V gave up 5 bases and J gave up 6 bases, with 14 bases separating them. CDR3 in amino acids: CASSPQGTFEQYF. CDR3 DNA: TGTGCCAGCAGCCCTCAGGGGACGTTCGAGCAGTACTTC.

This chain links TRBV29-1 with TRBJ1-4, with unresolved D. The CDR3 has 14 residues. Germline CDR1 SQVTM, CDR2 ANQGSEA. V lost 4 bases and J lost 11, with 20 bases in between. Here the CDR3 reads CSVGEGTDYGKLFF. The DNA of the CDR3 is TGCAGCGTTGGGGAGGGAACAGATTATGGCAAACTGTTTTTT.

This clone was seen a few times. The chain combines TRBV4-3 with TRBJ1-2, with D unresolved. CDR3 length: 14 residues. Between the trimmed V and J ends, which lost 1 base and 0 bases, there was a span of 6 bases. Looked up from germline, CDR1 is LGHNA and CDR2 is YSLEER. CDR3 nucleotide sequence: TGCGCCAGCAGCCAAGCTGCAGCTAACTATGGCTACACCTTC. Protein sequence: CASSQAAANYGYTF.

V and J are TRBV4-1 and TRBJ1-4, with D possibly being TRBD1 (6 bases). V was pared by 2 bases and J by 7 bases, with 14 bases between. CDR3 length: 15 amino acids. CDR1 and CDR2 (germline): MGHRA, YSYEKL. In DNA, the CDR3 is TGCGCCAGCAGCCAATACGGGGGGCTCGGTGAAAAACTGTTTTTT. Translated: CASSQYGGLGEKLFF.

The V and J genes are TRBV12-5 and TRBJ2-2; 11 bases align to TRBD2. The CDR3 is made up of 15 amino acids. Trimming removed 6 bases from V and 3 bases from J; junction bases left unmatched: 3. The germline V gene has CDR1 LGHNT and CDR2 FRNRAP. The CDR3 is CASGKLAGDTGELFF. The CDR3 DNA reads TGTGCTAGTGGCAAACTAGCGGGGGACACCGGGGAGCTGTTTTTT.

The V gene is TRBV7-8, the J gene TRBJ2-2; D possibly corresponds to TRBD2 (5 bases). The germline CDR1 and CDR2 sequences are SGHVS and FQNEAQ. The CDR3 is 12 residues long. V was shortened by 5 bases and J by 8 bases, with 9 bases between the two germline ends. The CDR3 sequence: CASSTGMGELFF. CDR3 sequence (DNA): TGTGCCAGCAGCACCGGGATGGGGGAGCTGTTTTTT.

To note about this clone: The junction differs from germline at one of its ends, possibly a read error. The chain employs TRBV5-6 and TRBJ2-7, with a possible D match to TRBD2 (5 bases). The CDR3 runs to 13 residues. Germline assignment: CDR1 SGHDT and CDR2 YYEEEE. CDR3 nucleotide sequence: TGTGCCAGCAGGTTGGACGGACTCTGGGAGCAGTACTTC. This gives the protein CASRLDGLWEQYF.

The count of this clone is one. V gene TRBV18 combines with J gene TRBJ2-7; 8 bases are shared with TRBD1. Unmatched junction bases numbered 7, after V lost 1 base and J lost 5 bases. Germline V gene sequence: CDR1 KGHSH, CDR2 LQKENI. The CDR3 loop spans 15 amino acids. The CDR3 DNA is TGTGCCAGCTCACCACTATCCAGGGGGCACGACGAGCAGTACTTC. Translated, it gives CASSPLSRGHDEQYF.

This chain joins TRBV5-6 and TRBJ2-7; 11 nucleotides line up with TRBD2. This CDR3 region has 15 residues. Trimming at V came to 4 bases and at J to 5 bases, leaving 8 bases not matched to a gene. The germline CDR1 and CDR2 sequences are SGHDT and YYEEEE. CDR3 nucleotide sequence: TGTGCCAGCAGCCGCGTAGGACTAGCGGGTAACGAGCAGTACTTC. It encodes CASSRVGLAGNEQYF.

The DNA for the CDR3 is TGTGCCATCAGTCAGGACAGAAGCAATCAGCCCCAGCATTTT. The encoded protein is CAISQDRSNQPQHF. This chain joins TRBV10-3 and TRBJ1-5; a weak D match, TRBD1 (6 bases). Per the germline V gene, CDR1 is ENHRY and CDR2 is SYGVKD. This CDR3 has 14 amino acids. Trimming stripped 5 bases from V and 1 base from J, with 9 bases between.

The CDR3 loop is CASSSGLAGELFF. CDR3 nucleotides: TGTGCCAGCAGCTCGGGACTGGCCGGGGAGCTGTTTTTT. The V gene is TRBV13, the J gene TRBJ2-2; weak D call: TRBD2 (6 bases). The CDR3 loop spans 13 amino acids. The V and J ends lost 4 bases and 6 bases respectively, with 9 bases between them. The germline V gene has CDR1 PRHDT and CDR2 FYEKMQ (reference sequence).

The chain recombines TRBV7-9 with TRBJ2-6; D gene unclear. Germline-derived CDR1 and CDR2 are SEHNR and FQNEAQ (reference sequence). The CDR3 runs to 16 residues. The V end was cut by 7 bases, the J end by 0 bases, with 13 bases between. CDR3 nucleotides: TGTGCCAGCACTGATATGGTAGCCTCTGGGGCCAACGTCCTGACTTTC. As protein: CASTDMVASGANVLTF.

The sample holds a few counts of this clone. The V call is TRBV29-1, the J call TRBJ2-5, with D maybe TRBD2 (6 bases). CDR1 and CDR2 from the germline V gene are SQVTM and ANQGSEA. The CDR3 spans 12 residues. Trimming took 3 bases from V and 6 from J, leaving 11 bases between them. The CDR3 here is CSVDRAGKTQYF. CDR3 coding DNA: TGCAGCGTTGACAGGGCGGGAAAGACCCAGTACTTC.